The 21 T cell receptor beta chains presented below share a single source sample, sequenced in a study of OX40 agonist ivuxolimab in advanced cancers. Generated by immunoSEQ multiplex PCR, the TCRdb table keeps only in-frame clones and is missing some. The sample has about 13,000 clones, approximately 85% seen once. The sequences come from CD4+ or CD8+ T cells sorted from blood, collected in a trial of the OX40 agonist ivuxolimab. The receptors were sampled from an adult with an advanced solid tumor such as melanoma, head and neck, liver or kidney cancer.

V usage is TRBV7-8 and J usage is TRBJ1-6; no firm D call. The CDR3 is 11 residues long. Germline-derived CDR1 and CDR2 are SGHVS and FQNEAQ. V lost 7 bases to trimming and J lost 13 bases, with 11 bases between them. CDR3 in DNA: TGTGCCAGCACTCTCGGAGGGCCCCTCCACTTT. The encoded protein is CASTLGGPLHF.

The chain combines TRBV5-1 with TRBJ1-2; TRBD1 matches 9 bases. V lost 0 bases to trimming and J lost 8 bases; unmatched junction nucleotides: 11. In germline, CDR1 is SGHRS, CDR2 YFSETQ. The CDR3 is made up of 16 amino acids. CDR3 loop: CASSLAGGQGATGYTF. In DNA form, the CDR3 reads TGCGCCAGCAGCTTGGCCGGGGGACAGGGCGCGACCGGCTACACCTTC.

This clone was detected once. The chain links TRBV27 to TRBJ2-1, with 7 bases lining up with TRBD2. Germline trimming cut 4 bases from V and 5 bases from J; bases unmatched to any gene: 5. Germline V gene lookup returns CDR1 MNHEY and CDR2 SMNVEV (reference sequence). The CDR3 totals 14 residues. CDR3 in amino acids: CASSSIAGHNEQFF. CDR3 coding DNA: TGTGCCAGCAGTTCAATAGCGGGCCACAATGAGCAGTTCTTC.

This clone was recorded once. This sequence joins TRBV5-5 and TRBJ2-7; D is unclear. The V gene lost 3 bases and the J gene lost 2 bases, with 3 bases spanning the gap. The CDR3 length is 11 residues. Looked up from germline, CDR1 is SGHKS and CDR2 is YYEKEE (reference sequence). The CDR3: CASSSTYEQYF. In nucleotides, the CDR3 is TGTGCCAGCAGCTCAACCTACGAGCAGTACTTC.

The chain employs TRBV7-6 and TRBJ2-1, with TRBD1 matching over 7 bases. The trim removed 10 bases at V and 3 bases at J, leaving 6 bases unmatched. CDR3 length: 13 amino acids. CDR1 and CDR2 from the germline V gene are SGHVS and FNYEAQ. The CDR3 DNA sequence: TGTGCCACCGGACAGGATGACTACAATGAGCAGTTCTTC. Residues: CATGQDDYNEQFF. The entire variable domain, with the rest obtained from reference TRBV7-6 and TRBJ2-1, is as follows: GAGVSQSPRYKVTKRGQDVALRCDPISGHVSLYWYRQALGQGPEFLTYFNYEAQQDKSGLPNDRFSAERPEGSISTLTIQRTEQRDSAMYRCATGQDDYNEQFFGPGTRLTVL.

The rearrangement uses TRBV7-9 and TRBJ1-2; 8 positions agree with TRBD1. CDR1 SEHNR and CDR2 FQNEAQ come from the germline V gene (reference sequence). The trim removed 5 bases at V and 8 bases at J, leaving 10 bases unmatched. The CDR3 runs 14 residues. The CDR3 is CASSLPDRAGGYTF. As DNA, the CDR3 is TGTGCCAGCAGCCTCCCGGACAGGGCAGGCGGCTACACCTTC. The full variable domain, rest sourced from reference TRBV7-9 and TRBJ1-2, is DTGVSQNPRHKITKRGQNVTFRCDPISEHNRLYWYRQTLGQGPEFLTYFQNEAQLEKSRLLSDRFSAERPKGSFSTLEIQRTEQGDSAMYLCASSLPDRAGGYTFGSGTRLTVV.

The CDR3 reads CASSPSGAGAEQYF. The CDR3, as DNA: TGTGCCAGCAGCCCCTCCGGAGCGGGAGCCGAGCAGTACTTC. V gene TRBV9 combines with J gene TRBJ2-7, with 8 bases identical to TRBD2. Germline V lookup: CDR1 SGDLS, CDR2 YYNGEE. This CDR3 is 14 amino acids long. J was trimmed by 6 bases and V by 4 bases; bases with no gene match: 9.

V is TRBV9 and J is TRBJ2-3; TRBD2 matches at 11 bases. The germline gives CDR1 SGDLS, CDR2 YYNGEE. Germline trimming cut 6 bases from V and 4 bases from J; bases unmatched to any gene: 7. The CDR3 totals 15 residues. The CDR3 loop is CASTGGLAAADTQYF. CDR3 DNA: TGTGCCAGCACCGGGGGACTAGCGGCGGCAGATACGCAGTATTTT. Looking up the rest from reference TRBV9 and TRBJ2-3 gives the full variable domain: DSGVTQTPKHLITATGQRVTLRCSPRSGDLSVYWYQQSLDQGLQFLIQYYNGEERAKGNILERFSAQQFPDLHSELNLSSLELGDSALYFCASTGGLAAADTQYFGPGTRLTVL.

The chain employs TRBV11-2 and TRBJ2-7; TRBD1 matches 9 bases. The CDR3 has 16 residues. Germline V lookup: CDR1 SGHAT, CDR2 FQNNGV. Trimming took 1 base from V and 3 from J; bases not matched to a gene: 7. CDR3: CASSLGTGAIVYEQYF. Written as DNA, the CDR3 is TGTGCCAGCAGCTTAGGGACAGGGGCTATTGTCTACGAGCAGTACTTC.

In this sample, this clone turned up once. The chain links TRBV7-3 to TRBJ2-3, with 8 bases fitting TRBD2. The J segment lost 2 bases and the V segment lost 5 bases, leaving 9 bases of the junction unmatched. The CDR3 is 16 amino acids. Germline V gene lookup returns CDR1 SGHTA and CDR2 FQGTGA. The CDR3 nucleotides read TGTGCCAGCAGCCCTCAAGCGGGAGACCCCACAGATACGCAGTATTTT. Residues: CASSPQAGDPTDTQYF.

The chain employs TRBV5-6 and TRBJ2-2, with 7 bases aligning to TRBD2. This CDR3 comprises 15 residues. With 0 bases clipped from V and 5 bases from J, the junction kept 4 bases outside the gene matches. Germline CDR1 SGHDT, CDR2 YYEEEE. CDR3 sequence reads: CASSLGGGETGELFF. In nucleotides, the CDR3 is TGTGCCAGCAGCTTGGGCGGGGGAGAGACCGGGGAGCTGTTTTTT.

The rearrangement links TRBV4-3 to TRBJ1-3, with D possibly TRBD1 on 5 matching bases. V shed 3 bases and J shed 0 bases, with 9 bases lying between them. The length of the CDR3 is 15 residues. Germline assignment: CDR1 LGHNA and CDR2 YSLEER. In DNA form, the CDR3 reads TGCGCCAGCAGCCAGGACATTAGCTCTGGAAACACCATATATTTT. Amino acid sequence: CASSQDISSGNTIYF.

CDR3 in amino acids: CATSRVGGWADSTDTQYF. CDR3 sequence (DNA): TGTGCCACCAGCAGAGTCGGGGGGTGGGCCGATAGCACAGATACGCAGTATTTT. The V gene is TRBV15, the J gene TRBJ2-3, with TRBD2 identical over 7 bases. The CDR3 runs to 18 residues. The germline CDR1 and CDR2 sequences are LNHNV and YYDKDF (reference sequence). Unmatched junction bases numbered 10, after V lost 1 base and J lost 0 bases.

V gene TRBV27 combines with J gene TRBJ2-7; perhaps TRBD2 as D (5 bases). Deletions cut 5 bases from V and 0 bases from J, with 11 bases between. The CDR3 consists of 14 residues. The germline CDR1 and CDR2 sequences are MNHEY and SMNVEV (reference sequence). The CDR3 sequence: CASSNPGNSYEQYF. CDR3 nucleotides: TGTGCCAGCAGTAACCCGGGAAACTCCTACGAGCAGTACTTC.

The CDR3 loop reads CASSTPGQGNQPQHF. The DNA for the CDR3 is TGTGCCAGTAGTACCCCGGGACAGGGCAATCAGCCCCAGCATTTT. The genes are TRBV19 and TRBJ1-5; 8 bases line up with TRBD1. J was trimmed by 2 bases and V by 4 bases; bases with no gene match: 4. There are 15 residues in the CDR3. Germline lookup yields CDR1 LNHDA and CDR2 SQIVND (reference sequence).

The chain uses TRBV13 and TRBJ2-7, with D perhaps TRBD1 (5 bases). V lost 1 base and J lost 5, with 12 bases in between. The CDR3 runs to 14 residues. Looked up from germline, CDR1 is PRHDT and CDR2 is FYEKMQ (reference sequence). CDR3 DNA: TGTGCCAGCAGCTTAGAGGGGCCGGGCCACGAGCAGTACTTC. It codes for CASSLEGPGHEQYF.

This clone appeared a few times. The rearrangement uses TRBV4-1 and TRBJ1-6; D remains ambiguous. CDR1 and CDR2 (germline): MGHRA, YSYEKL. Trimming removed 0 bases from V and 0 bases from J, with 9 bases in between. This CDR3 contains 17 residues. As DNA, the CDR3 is TGCGCCAGCAGCCAAGAGGCCCAGAGCTCCTATAATTCACCCCTCCACTTT. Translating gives CASSQEAQSSYNSPLHF.

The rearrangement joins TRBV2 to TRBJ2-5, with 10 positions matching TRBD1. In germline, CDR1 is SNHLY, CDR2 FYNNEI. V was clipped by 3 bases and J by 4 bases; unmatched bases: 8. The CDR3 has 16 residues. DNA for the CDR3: TGTGCCAGCAGTGATCAAGGACAGGGGGTGAGAGAGACCCAGTACTTC. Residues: CASSDQGQGVRETQYF.

The CDR3 DNA reads TGTGCCAGTAGTTTGCAGGGGGCGGGATACAATGAGCAGTTCTTC. It encodes CASSLQGAGYNEQFF. The gene calls are TRBV19 and TRBJ2-1; 8 bases are shared with TRBD1. V lost 5 bases and J lost 4; bases outside the gene matches: 7. Germline values: CDR1 LNHDA, CDR2 SQIVND (reference sequence). The CDR3 totals 15 residues.

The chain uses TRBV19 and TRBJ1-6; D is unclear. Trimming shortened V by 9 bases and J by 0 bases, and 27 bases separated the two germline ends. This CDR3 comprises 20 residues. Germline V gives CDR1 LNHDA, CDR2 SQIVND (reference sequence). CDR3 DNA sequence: TGTGCCAGCGGGTCAGGCGTAGGCATGGACTACAGCTCCTATAATTCACCCCTCCACTTT. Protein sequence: CASGSGVGMDYSSYNSPLHF.

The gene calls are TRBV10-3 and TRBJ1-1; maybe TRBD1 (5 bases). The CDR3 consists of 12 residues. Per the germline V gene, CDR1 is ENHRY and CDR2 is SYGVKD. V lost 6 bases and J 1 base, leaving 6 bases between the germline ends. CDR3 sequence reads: CAISQGNTEAFF. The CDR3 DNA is TGTGCCATCAGCCAGGGGAACACTGAAGCTTTCTTT.